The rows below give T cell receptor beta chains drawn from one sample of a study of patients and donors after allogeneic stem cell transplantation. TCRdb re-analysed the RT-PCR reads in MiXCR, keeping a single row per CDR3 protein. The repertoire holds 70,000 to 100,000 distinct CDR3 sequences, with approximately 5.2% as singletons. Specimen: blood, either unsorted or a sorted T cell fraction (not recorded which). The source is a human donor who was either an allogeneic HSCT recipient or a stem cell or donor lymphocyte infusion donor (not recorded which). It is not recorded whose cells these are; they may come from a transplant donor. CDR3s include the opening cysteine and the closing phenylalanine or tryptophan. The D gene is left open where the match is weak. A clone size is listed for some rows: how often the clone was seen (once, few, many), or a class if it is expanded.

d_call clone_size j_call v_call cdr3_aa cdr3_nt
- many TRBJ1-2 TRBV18 CASSPDLDGYTF TGTGCCAGCTCACCTGACCTGGATGGCTACACCTTC
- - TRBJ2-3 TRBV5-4 CASRTTLGGESDTQYF TGTGCCAGCAGAACCACTTTGGGGGGAGAGTCAGATACGCAGTATTTT
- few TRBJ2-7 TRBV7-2 CASSNVAGEQYF TGTGCCAGCAGCAACGTCGCCGGCGAGCAGTACTTC
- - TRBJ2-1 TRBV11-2 CASSSGLSIRGEQFF TGTGCCAGCAGCTCCGGACTTAGTATTCGGGGTGAGCAGTTCTTC
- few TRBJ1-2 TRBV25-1 CASSSTHGYTF TGTGCCAGCAGTAGCACACATGGCTACACCTTC
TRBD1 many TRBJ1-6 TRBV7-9 CASSRRGGIDSPLHF TGTGCCAGCAGCCGCCGAGGGGGCATAGATTCACCCCTCCACTTT
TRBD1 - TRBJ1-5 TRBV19 CASRETGAHQPQHF TGTGCCAGTCGCGAGACAGGGGCGCATCAGCCCCAGCATTTT
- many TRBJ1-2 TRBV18 CASSLNTGADGYTF TGTGCCAGCTCGCTCAACACGGGTGCGGATGGCTACACCTTC
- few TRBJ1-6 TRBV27 CASSFSARSALYNSPLHF TGTGCCAGCAGTTTTTCAGCGCGCTCCGCTCTATATAATTCACCCCTCCACTTT
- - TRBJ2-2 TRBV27 CASSLVGTGELFF TGTGCCAGCAGTTTAGTAGGGACCGGGGAGCTGTTTTTT
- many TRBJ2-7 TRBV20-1 CSAPTHISSYEQYF TGCAGTGCGCCGACTCATATTAGTTCCTACGAGCAGTACTTC
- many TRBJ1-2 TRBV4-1 CASSQAEGVNYGYTF TGCGCCAGCAGCCAAGCGGAAGGGGTTAACTATGGCTACACCTTC
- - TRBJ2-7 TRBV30 CAWSRPPRVGEQYF TGTGCCTGGAGTCGCCCTCCAAGGGTTGGGGAGCAGTACTTC
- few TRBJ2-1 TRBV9 CASSVAPIGSSYNEQFF TGTGCCAGCAGCGTAGCCCCAATCGGGAGCTCCTACAATGAGCAGTTCTTC
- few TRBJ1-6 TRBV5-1 CASSLEAGPNSPLHF TGCGCCAGCAGCTTGGAAGCAGGGCCCAATTCACCCCTCCACTTT
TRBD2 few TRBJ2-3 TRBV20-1 CSANLAGVSTDTQYF TGCAGTGCTAACCTAGCGGGAGTCTCCACAGATACGCAGTATTTT
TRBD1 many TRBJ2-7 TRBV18 CASSTGGQATYEQYF TGTGCCAGCTCAACAGGCGGACAGGCCACCTACGAGCAGTACTTC
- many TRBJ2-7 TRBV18 CASSPRVGDDSYEQYF TGTGCCAGCTCACCACGAGTTGGGGACGACTCCTACGAGCAGTACTTC
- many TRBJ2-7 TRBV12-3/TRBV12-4 CASSLNGGFSYEQYF TGTGCCAGCAGTTTAAATGGCGGGTTCTCCTACGAGCAGTACTTC
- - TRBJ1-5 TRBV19 CASDVEGENQPQHF TGTGCCAGTGACGTGGAGGGGGAAAATCAGCCCCAGCATTTT
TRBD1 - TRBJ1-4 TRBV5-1 CASSEGQGLGEKLFF TGCGCCAGCAGCGAGGGACAGGGATTGGGGGAAAAACTGTTTTTT
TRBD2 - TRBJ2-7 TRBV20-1 CSARAPGGLADEQYF TGCAGTGCTAGAGCCCCTGGGGGACTAGCCGACGAGCAGTACTTC
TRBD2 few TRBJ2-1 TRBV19 CASSPIAGTRMFHEQFF TGTGCCAGTAGCCCAATAGCGGGGACGCGGATGTTCCATGAGCAGTTCTTC
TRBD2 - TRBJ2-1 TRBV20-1 CSASRTSGSSYNEQFF TGCAGTGCTAGTAGAACTAGCGGTAGCTCCTACAATGAGCAGTTCTTC
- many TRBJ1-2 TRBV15 CATSQRVGDQTF TGTGCCACCAGCCAACGAGTTGGGGACCAGACCTTC
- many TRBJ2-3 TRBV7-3 CASSSDRTDTQYF TGTGCCAGCAGCTCCGACAGAACAGATACGCAGTATTTT
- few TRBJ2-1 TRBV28 CASSPPSTVEQFF TGTGCCAGCAGCCCCCCCTCTACAGTAGAGCAGTTCTTC
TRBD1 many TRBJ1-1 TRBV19 CASSLQGAEAFF TGTGCCAGTAGTCTCCAGGGGGCTGAAGCTTTCTTT
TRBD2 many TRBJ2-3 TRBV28 CASSSGLAGGPEDTQYF TGTGCCAGCAGTTCGGGACTAGCGGGAGGGCCCGAAGATACGCAGTATTTT
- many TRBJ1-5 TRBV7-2 CASSPKGGNNQPQHF TGTGCCAGCAGCCCGAAAGGGGGGAACAATCAGCCCCAGCATTTT
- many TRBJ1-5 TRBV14 CASSYAPVDDQPQHF TGTGCCAGCAGCTATGCCCCAGTGGACGATCAGCCCCAGCATTTT
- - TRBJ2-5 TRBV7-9 CASSRGRVGGTQYF TGTGCCAGCAGCCGGGGCCGGGTCGGGGGGACCCAGTACTTC
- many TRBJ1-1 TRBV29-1 CSVKKEGGNTEAFF TGCAGCGTTAAAAAAGAGGGGGGGAACACTGAAGCTTTCTTT
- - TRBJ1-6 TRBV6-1 CASKAGTSPLHF TGTGCCAGCAAGGCAGGGACTTCACCCCTCCACTTT
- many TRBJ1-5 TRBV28 CASSLSGSNQPQHF TGTGCCAGCAGTTTATCAGGGTCCAATCAGCCCCAGCATTTT
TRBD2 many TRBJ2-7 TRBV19 CASITSGTSVTYEQYF TGTGCCAGTATTACCTCCGGGACTAGCGTAACCTACGAGCAGTACTTC
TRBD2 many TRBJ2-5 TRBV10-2 CASSEPSGGQETQYF TGCGCCAGCAGTGAACCTAGCGGGGGCCAAGAGACCCAGTACTTC
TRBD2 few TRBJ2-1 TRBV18 CASSSLEREGKFF TGTGCCAGCTCGAGTTTGGAGCGGGAGGGGAAGTTCTTC
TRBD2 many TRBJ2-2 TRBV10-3 CATLGLAGNTGELFF TGTGCCACCCTCGGACTAGCGGGGAACACCGGGGAGCTGTTTTTT
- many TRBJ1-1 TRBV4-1 CASSQEGHTRGEAFF TGCGCCAGCAGCCAAGAAGGCCATACCCGGGGTGAAGCTTTCTTT
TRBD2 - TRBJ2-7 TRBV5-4 CASSLSVRGSSYEQYF TGTGCCAGCAGCTTGTCGGTACGCGGGAGCTCCTACGAGCAGTACTTC
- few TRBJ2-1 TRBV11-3 CASSPPTGNEQFF TGTGCCAGCAGCCCGCCGACTGGCAATGAGCAGTTCTTC
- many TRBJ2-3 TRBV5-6 CASLALGWGREGTDTQYF TGTGCCAGCCTAGCCCTGGGCTGGGGAAGAGAAGGGACAGATACGCAGTATTTT
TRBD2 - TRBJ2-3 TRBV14 CASSQGRLAGTQYF TGTGCCAGCAGCCAAGGGAGACTAGCGGGTACGCAGTATTTT
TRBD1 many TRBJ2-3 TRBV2 CASRGDSYTDTQYF TGTGCCAGCAGGGGGGACAGTTACACAGATACGCAGTATTTT
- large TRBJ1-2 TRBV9 CASSEDYLNYGYTF TGTGCCAGCAGCGAGGATTACCTAAACTATGGCTACACCTTC
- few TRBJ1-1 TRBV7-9 CASSSGAVKGRGAFF TGTGCCAGCAGCTCCGGGGCCGTAAAGGGCAGGGGAGCTTTCTTT
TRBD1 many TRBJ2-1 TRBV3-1 CASSQARRGGWYNEQFF TGTGCCAGCAGCCAAGCCCGTCGAGGGGGCTGGTACAATGAGCAGTTCTTC
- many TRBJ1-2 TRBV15 CATSRDSNNYGYTF TGTGCCACCAGCAGAGATTCCAATAACTATGGCTACACCTTC
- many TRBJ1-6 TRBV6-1 CASSEILSFRRNSPLHF TGTGCCAGCAGTGAAATCCTATCATTTAGACGGAATTCACCCCTCCACTTT
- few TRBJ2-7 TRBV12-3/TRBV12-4 CASSLGQATYEQYF TGTGCCAGCAGTTTAGGTCAGGCTACCTACGAGCAGTACTTC
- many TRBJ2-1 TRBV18 CASSPPNQRDNEQFF TGTGCCAGCTCACCACCTAATCAGCGAGATAATGAGCAGTTCTTC
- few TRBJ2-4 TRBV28 CASSSTSVNYIQYF TGTGCCAGCAGTTCCACTAGTGTTAATTACATTCAGTACTTC
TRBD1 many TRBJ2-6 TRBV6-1 CASSLGQGVSSGANVLTF TGTGCCAGCAGCCTTGGACAGGGGGTATCCTCTGGGGCCAACGTCCTGACTTTC
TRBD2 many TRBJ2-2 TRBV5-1 CASSLWGLAGERNTGELFF TGCGCCAGCAGCTTGTGGGGACTAGCGGGAGAACGAAACACCGGGGAGCTGTTTTTT